This entry is about one T cell receptor beta chain. Per the original methods: It was from reference gene primer amplification that nucleated cell counts were estimated. Profiling relied on immunoSEQ multiplex PCR, and the TCRdb table lists in-frame clones only, not all of them. V, J and clone size are taken as reported in that table, and D and trimming were inferred from the DNA itself. Of about 130,000 clones listed, approximately 85% are singletons. Germline CDR1 and CDR2: LGHDT and YNNKEL (reference sequence). V shed 4 bases and J shed 4 bases, with 8 bases lying between them. This CDR3 spans 13 amino acids. The source of the sample is a study of blood T cell repertoires in COVID-19.

This TCR derives from a human donor in a cohort sampled during active COVID-19. Sequenced sample: peripheral blood. This chain links TRBV3-1 (or the pseudogene TRBV3-2) with TRBJ2-1; maybe TRBD2 (5 bases). In nucleotides, the CDR3 is TGTGCCAGCAGCCCCGGACTGTACAATGAGCAGTTCTTC. Protein product: CASSPGLYNEQFF.